The sample holds a few counts of the clone carrying this T cell receptor beta chain. The record originates from a study of blood T cell repertoires in COVID-19. Study summary: Donors in the United States, Italy and Spain gave samples during acute or convalescent COVID-19. T cells, B-cell-depleted T cells, or PBMCs supplied cDNA or gDNA.

The germline gives CDR1 MGHRA, CDR2 YSYEKL. This CDR3 region has 17 residues. Trimming cost V 6 bases and J 2 bases; bases outside gene matches: 7. Authors' methods: Using reference gene primer amplification, nucleated cell counts were estimated. Clones were read by immunoSEQ multiplex PCR, and TCRdb kept only the in-frame ones, dropping some. From that table come the V and J calls and clone size; the DNA was used to work out D and trimming. Among more than 200,000 clones listed, roughly 80% were seen once. This chain links TRBV4-1 with TRBJ2-7, with 16 nucleotides matching TRBD2. The sequence came from a woman older than 75 with acute or convalescent COVID-19. Input material: peripheral blood. The CDR3 nucleotides are TGCGCCAGCAGTCCCGGGACTAGCGGGAGGGCTCCCTACGAGCAGTACTTC. It translates to CASSPGTSGRAPYEQYF.